Listed below are T cell receptor beta chains from one sample, sequenced in a study of T-cell reconstitution after alpha-beta-depleted transplantation in children. One entry per CDR3 protein, called by TCRdb with MiXCR from the PCR reads. Here the sample spans about 300,000 distinct CDR3 sequences, 6% to 10% being singletons. This specimen was peripheral blood, taken 360 days after TCRalphabeta/CD19-depleted stem cell transplant. Receptors were obtained from a female patient aged 2-10 years who had a stem cell transplant for Fanconi anemia, so the T cells may come from the graft donor. The CDR3 runs from the conserved cysteine through the conserved F or W. Fields, in order: D gene, J gene, V gene, clone size, CDR3 DNA, CDR3 protein. A D gene is named only where the DNA matches it firmly. A clone size is listed for some rows: how often the clone was seen (once, few, many), or a class if it is expanded.

>TRBD2|TRBJ2-3|TRBV20-1|many
TGCAGTGCTAGAGTCGCGGGGGGGTACACAGATACGCAGTATTTT
CSARVAGGYTDTQYF
>.|TRBJ2-5|TRBV18|many
TGTGCCAGCTCACCCTATAGTCAGCTCCAAGAGACCCAGTACTTC
CASSPYSQLQETQYF
>.|TRBJ2-3|TRBV7-2|.
TGTGCCAGCAGCCTCCCGTGGCAAGGGGGAGGCACAGATACGCAGTATTTT
CASSLPWQGGGTDTQYF
>TRBD1|TRBJ2-1|TRBV5-1|many
TGCGCCAGCAGCCTTAGACAGGGAGCGATATCCTACAATGAGCAGTTCTTC
CASSLRQGAISYNEQFF
>TRBD2|TRBJ2-3|TRBV20-1|many
TGCAGTGCTAGGACTAGCGGGGGCACAGATACGCAGTATTTT
CSARTSGGTDTQYF
>.|TRBJ1-1|TRBV12-3/TRBV12-4|many
TGTGCCAGCAGCCCCCAGGGATGGGAGAACACTGAAGCTTTCTTT
CASSPQGWENTEAFF
>.|TRBJ2-1|TRBV19|few
TGTGCCAGCACCGCTCAGGAGGGTTACAATGAGCAGTTCTTC
CASTAQEGYNEQFF
>.|TRBJ2-1|TRBV5-1|many
TGCGCCAGCAGCGGTGACAGTACCTACAATGAGCAGTTCTTC
CASSGDSTYNEQFF
>.|TRBJ2-2|TRBV28|many
TGTGCCAGCACCCTCGCGGCCTCGGGACAGAACACCGGGGAGCTGTTTTTT
CASTLAASGQNTGELFF
>TRBD2|TRBJ2-1|TRBV6-5|many
TGTGCCAGCATCGACCGACTAGCGGGGGGGCCGAGACACAATGAGCAGTTCTTC
CASIDRLAGGPRHNEQFF
>TRBD1|TRBJ1-3|TRBV5-1|few
TGCGCCAGCAGCTCGGGGACTAGACCGGGACAGTCGGGGAACACCATATATTTT
CASSSGTRPGQSGNTIYF
>TRBD2|TRBJ2-2|TRBV27|many
TGTGCCAGCAGTTTAGGGACTAGCGGGGGGGAGCTGTTTTTT
CASSLGTSGGELFF
>TRBD1|TRBJ2-3|TRBV29-1|many
TGCAGCGTTGAAGCGGGACAGCTCACAGATACGCAGTATTTT
CSVEAGQLTDTQYF
>.|TRBJ1-1|TRBV20-1|.
TGCAGTGCTAGAGATCCGAGGGGGAGGGACACTGAAGCTTTCTTT
CSARDPRGRDTEAFF
>.|TRBJ1-2|TRBV25-1|many
TGTGCCAGCAGTGGTGAAACAGTCTATGGCTACACCTTC
CASSGETVYGYTF
>.|TRBJ2-3|TRBV10-3|many
TGTGCCATCAGTGAATCGGCCTTCACAGATACGCAGTATTTT
CAISESAFTDTQYF
>.|TRBJ1-5|TRBV12-3/TRBV12-4|many
TGTGCCAGCAGCCCTCGACTCTACTACAATCAGCCCCAGCATTTT
CASSPRLYYNQPQHF
>TRBD2|TRBJ2-3|TRBV10-3|many
TGTGCCATCAGTTCCAGACTAGCGGGGGACCTCACAGATACGCAGTATTTT
CAISSRLAGDLTDTQYF
>.|TRBJ1-1|TRBV30|few
TGTGCCTGGGACCAAGGGACTGAAGCTTTCTTT
CAWDQGTEAFF